This is a list of T cell receptor beta chains from one sample in a study of cytotoxic CD8 clonotypes in ibrutinib-treated CLL. The data were produced by immunoSEQ multiplex PCR, yet TCRdb's version contains in-frame clones alone and is incomplete. The repertoire holds about 86,000 clones, with about 86% as singletons. Sequences were derived from PBMCs, sampled before ibrutinib treatment. The receptors were gathered from a human donor with chronic lymphocytic leukemia. CDR3s include the opening cysteine and the closing phenylalanine or tryptophan. The order of the fields is V gene, J gene, CDR3 protein.

>TRBV29-1|TRBJ1-2
CSVVAGDGYTF
>TRBV13|TRBJ1-2
CASSLSGLPYGYTF
>TRBV5-5|TRBJ2-5
CASTLLRTGGAVQETQYF
>TRBV19|TRBJ2-3
CASSILRDTQYF
>TRBV11-2|TRBJ1-4
CASSQRQTKNEKLFF
>TRBV5-1|TRBJ2-2
CASSFLAGVTTGELFF
>TRBV11-1|TRBJ2-7
CASSFFYPRTNSEQYF
>TRBV7-2|TRBJ1-2
CASSSYRDRRNYGYTF
>TRBV28|TRBJ2-2
CASSTLPGGGELFF
>TRBV5-4|TRBJ2-5
CASSWDSYQETQYF